This T cell receptor (beta chain) was profiled in a study of a mutant IDH1 vaccine in newly diagnosed glioma. About the study: Mean patient age was about 44 years; about 60% were male and 37.5% female. Patients had received radiotherapy, temozolomide, or both previously, most receiving both.

About this clone itself: Its antigen is undetermined.

The method was immunoSEQ multiplex PCR; TCRdb's version includes in-frame clones alone and lacks a portion of them. The sample includes roughly 30,000 clones, 78% of them seen just once. Time point in this sample: week 11, during vaccination. A single vaccine dose contained 300 ug of mutant IDH1 20-mer peptide, and topical imiquimod was used with it. The CDR3 loop spans 15 amino acids. CDR1 is SGHNT, CDR2 YYREEE, per germline (reference sequence). Trimming cost V 0 bases and J 2 bases, with 10 bases left between them. Material: PBMCs, obtained from a glioma patient whose treatment included an IDH1 peptide vaccine. The clonotype was recovered from a man aged 25-45 years with glioma. The genes are TRBV5-4 and TRBJ2-3; no firm D call. Written as DNA, the CDR3 is TGTGCCAGCAGCTTGGATACTGGATCCACAGATACGCAGTATTTT. This translates into CASSLDTGSTDTQYF.